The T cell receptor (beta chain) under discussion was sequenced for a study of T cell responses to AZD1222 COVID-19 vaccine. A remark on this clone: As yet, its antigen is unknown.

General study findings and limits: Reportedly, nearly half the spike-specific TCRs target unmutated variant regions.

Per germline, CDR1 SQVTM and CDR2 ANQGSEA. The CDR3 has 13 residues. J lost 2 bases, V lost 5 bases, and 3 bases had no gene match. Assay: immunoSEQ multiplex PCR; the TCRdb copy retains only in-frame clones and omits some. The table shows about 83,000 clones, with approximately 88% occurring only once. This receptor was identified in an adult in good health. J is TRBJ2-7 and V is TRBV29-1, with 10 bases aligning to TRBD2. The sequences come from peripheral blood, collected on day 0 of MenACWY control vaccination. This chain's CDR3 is CSVRTSGPYEQYF. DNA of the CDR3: TGCAGCGTTAGGACTAGCGGACCCTACGAGCAGTACTTC.